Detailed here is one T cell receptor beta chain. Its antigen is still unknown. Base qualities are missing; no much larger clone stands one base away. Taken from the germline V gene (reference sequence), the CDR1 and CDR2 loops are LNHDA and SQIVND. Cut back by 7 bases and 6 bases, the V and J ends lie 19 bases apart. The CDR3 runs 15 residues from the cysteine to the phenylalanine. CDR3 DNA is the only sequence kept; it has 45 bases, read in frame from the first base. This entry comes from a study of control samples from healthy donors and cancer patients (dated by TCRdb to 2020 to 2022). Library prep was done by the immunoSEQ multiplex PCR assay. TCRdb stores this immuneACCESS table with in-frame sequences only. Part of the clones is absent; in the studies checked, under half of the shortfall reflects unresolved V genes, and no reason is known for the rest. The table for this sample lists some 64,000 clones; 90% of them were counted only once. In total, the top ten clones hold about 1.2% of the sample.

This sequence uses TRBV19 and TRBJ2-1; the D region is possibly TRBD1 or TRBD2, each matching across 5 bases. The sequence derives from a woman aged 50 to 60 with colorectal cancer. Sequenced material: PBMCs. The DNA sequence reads TGTGCCAGTACCCCGGGGCTAGTAGGGGCCAATGAGCAGTTCTTC. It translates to CASTPGLVGANEQFF.